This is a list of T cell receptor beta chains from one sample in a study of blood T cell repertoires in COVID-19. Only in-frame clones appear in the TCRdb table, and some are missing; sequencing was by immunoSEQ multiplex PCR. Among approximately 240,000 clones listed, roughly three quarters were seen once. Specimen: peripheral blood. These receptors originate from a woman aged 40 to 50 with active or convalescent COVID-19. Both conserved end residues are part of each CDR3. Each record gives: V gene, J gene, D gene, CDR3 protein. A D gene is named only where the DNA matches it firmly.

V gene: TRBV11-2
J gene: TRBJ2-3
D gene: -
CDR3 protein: CASSFRGDPTDTQYF

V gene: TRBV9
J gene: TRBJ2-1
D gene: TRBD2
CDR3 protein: CASSEGLEDYNEQFF

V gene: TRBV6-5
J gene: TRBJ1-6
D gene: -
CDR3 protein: CASSYGQKYSPLHF

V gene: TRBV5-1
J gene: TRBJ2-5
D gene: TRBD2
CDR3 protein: CASRGEGETQYF

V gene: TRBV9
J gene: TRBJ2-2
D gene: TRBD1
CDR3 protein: CASSDYRGAGELFF

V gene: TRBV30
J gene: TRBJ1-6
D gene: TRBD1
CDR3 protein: CAWSEGQGDSPLHF

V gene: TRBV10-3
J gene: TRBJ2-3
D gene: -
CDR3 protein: CAISVGQGPDTQYF

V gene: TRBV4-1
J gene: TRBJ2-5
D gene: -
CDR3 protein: CASSQVDMGFPRETQYF

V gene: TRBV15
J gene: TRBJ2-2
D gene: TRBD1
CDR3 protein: CATSPGTAGTGELFF

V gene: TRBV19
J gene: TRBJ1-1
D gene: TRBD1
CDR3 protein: CASADRVTEAFF

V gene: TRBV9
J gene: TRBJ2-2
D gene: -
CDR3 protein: CASSVGSWGLGGELFF

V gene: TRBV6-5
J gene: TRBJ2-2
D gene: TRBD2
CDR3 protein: CASSRSGGAAGELFF

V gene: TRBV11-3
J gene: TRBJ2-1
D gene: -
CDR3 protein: CASSLGPSSYNEQFF

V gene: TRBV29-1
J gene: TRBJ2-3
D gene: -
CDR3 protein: CSVARASTDTQYF

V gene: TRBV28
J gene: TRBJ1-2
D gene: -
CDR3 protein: CASLPPGKGYTF

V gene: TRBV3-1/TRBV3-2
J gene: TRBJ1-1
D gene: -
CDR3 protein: CASSQEPAGTEAFF

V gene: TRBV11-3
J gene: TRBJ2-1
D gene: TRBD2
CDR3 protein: CASSPGGPGSYNEQFF

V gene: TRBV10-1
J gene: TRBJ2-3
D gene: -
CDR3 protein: CASSESTGDTQYF

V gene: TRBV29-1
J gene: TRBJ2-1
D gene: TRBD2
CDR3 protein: CSVSNGGSGGAREQFF

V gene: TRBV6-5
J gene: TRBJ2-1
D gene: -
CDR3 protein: CASGAGGYNEQFF

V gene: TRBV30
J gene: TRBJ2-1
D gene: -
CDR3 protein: CAWSEYNEQFF

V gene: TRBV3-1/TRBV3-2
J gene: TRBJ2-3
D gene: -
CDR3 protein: CASSQAPTSWATQYF

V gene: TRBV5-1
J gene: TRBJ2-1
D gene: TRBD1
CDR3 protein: CASSSPTGNEQFF

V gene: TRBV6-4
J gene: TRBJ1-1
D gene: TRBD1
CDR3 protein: CASSRTGNTEAFF

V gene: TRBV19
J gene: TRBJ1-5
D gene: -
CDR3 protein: CASSLLAQPQHF

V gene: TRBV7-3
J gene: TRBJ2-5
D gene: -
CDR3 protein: CASSFQFQETQYF

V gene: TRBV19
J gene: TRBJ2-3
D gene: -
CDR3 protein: CASSWAWGPDTQYF

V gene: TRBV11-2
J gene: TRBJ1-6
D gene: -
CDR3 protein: CASSLDLQLHSPLHF

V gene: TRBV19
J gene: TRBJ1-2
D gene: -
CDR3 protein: CASSVQGWGGYYGYTF

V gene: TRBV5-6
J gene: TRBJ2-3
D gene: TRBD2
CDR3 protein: CASSLVGLATDTQYF

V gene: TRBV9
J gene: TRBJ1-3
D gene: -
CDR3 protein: CASSVQGNRNTIYF

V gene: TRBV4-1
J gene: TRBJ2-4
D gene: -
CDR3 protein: CASSQVGGGLAKNIQYF

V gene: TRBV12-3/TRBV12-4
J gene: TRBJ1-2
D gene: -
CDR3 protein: CASITAGDGYTF

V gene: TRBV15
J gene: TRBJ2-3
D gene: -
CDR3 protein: CATSRGRLASTDTQYF

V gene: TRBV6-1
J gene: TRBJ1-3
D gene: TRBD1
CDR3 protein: CASSEAGQIFFGNTIYF

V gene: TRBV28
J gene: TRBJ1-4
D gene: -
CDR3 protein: CASRETGTPNEKLFF